The present entry profiles one TCR beta chain with its context. As yet, its antigen is unknown. This sample is drawn from a study of T-cell reconstitution after alpha-beta-depleted transplantation in children. The V end was cut by 6 bases, the J end by 4 bases, with 18 bases between. In germline, CDR1 is SQVTM, CDR2 ANQGSEA. CDR3 length: 14 residues. The study, taken as a whole, reports: It was surviving recipient T cells and thymic progenitors that gave some patients high TCRbeta diversity at day 60. Expanded clones from the graft, numbering several hundred, reportedly supplied alpha-beta T cells about two months after transplant.

Using unique molecular identifiers, the investigators prepared the TCRbeta library. TCRdb re-called the PCR reads with MiXCR, one entry per CDR3 protein. The sample lists 250,000 to 350,000 distinct CDR3 sequences, over 20% occurring once. Material: PBMCs, mostly from graft donor cells, obtained 180 days after TCRalphabeta/CD19-depleted stem cell transplant. The clonotype comes from a male patient between 10 and 17 years old who had a stem cell transplant for acute lymphoblastic leukemia, so the T cells may come from the graft donor. The rearrangement joins TRBV29-1 to TRBJ1-2; possible D gene TRBD1, 5 bases. DNA for the CDR3: TGCAGCGTCGCGACAGCTTTCTGGAGCTATGGCTACACCTTC. This gives the protein CSVATAFWSYGYTF.